Shown below are 6 T cell receptor beta chains from a single sample sequenced in a study of T cells expressing NK-cell markers (TCRdb year 2020). The library was obtained by 5' RACE. This sample was sequenced with an Illumina HiSeq 2000. TCRdb reprocessed the reads, so every CDR3 protein sequence counts as one entry and DNA is not shown. The data table for this sample lists 150,000 or so distinct CDR3 sequences. The ten largest clones represent 37% of the sample. Sequenced: blood T cells: a sorted CD56 or NKG2C T cell subset, CD4+ or CD8+ T cells, or bulk PBMC T cells (not recorded which). The receptors come from a woman aged 50 to 65 in good health. Donor details come from another sample of the same person, matched by shared clones.

This chain uses TRBV9 with TRBJ1-5. There are 15 residues in the CDR3. The germline gives CDR1 SGDLS, CDR2 YYNGEE. The CDR3 loop is CASSGGGRSNQPQHF.

This sequence joins TRBV3-1 and TRBJ2-1; TCRdb picks TRBD2, but there is no DNA to check that call. This CDR3 is 17 amino acids long. CDR1 and CDR2 from the germline V gene are LGHDT and YNNKEL (reference sequence). CDR3 protein: CASSLMLAGALGNEQFF.

The V call is TRBV14, the J call TRBJ1-1; the TRBD1 assignment by TCRdb is unverifiable without DNA. The CDR3 runs 14 residues. The germline V gene encodes CDR1 SGHDN and CDR2 FVKESK. This CDR3 is CASSQGRGARTAFF.

The V gene is TRBV5-4, the J gene TRBJ2-7; TCRdb calls TRBD2, which cannot be checked without DNA. There are 11 residues in the CDR3. Germline V gene data show CDR1 as SGHNT and CDR2 as YYREEE (reference sequence). The CDR3 reads CASSFAGVWYF.

V gene TRBV5-1 combines with J gene TRBJ2-7. The germline CDR1 and CDR2 sequences are SGHRS and YFSETQ. The CDR3 extends over 12 amino acids. CDR3 residues: CASSLESYEQYF.

The chain joins TRBV27 to TRBJ2-3. The CDR3 totals 12 residues. Per the germline V gene, CDR1 is MNHEY and CDR2 is SMNVEV (reference sequence). CDR3 region: CASSYLGDTQYF.